The 22 T cell receptor beta chains in this list originate from one sample, sequenced in a study of T-cell memory formation after mild COVID-19 listed by TCRdb under 2021. Receptors were amplified or captured by 5' RACE. TCRdb lists the instrument as Illumina NovaSeq 6000. Starting from the raw public reads, TCRdb applied fastp trimming at Q25, assembled clones with MiXCR and retained in-frame beta chains. CDR3 protein sequences are deduplicated, and each keeps its most common genes and DNA. This sample is represented by 280,000 or so distinct CDR3 sequences; around 8% of them were singletons. About 20% of the sample lies in the top ten. The sequencing input was PBMCs or a T cell subset sorted from them (not recorded which). All receptors come from a man younger than 30 who had mild COVID-19 (a few samples of this study predate the infection). The sample titles of this study are shuffled in the database, so cell type and time point are left out; the donor was told from shared clones.

This chain links TRBV7-9 with TRBJ1-2; the D is unclear. The CDR3 has 13 amino acids. The V end was cut by 7 bases, the J end by 4 bases, with 13 bases between. Per germline, CDR1 SEHNR and CDR2 FQNEAQ (reference sequence). This CDR3 reads CASNPGPIYGYTF. CDR3 bases: TGTGCCAGCAACCCAGGCCCAATCTATGGCTACACCTTC.

This clonotype showed up many times. V gene TRBV18 combines with J gene TRBJ2-7, with 8 bases that match TRBD2. CDR1 and CDR2 (germline): KGHSH, LQKENI. Trimming cost V 3 bases and J 2 bases; bases outside gene matches: 6. The CDR3 is 15 amino acids. The CDR3 loop is CASSPTGGTTYEQYF. As DNA, the CDR3 is TGTGCCAGCTCACCCACGGGGGGGACGACCTACGAGCAGTACTTC.

The sample holds a few counts of this clonotype. The rearrangement joins TRBV20-1 to TRBJ2-5, with D tentatively TRBD2 (6 bases). Germline V lookup: CDR1 DFQATT, CDR2 SNEGSKA (reference sequence). V dropped 3 bases and J dropped 3 bases, with 11 bases sitting between them. This CDR3 region has 13 residues. The CDR3 reads CSASRGGEETQYF. CDR3 DNA sequence: TGCAGTGCTAGTCGAGGCGGGGAAGAGACCCAGTACTTC.

This clonotype appeared many times. V and J are TRBV29-1 and TRBJ1-2, with D possibly TRBD1 on 5 matching bases. Germline V CDR1 and CDR2: SQVTM, ANQGSEA. V lost 0 bases to trimming and J lost 4 bases, with 12 bases between them. The CDR3 covers 14 residues. CDR3 DNA sequence: TGCAGCGTTGAAGAGGAAGAGGGGCTCTATGGCTACACCTTC. Residues: CSVEEEEGLYGYTF.

V usage is TRBV6-2 or TRBV6-3 and J usage is TRBJ1-1; D is undetermined. The ends were cut back, 7 bases at V and 6 bases at J, with 24 bases in the middle. This CDR3 region has 16 residues. The V gene's germline CDR1 is MNHEY and CDR2 SVGEGT. The CDR3 DNA follows: TGTGCCAGCATCCCCGTCCGGGCATTGTTCGCTCCTGAAGCTTTCTTT. Translating gives CASIPVRALFAPEAFF.

Many counts were recorded for this clonotype. A much larger clone differs by one base, so this may be a read error. The chain recombines TRBV6-4 with TRBJ2-3, with 10 bases fitting TRBD1. The CDR3 runs to 15 residues. Germline V gene data show CDR1 as MRHNA and CDR2 as SNTAGT. V lost 3 bases, J lost 1 base, and 1 base stayed unmatched. CDR3 sequence (DNA): TGTGCCAGCAGTGAGGGGACAGGGGGCACAGATACGCAGTATTTT. Translation: CASSEGTGGTDTQYF.

This clonotype was picked up a small number of times. The chain is built from TRBV12-3 or TRBV12-4 and TRBJ1-1; no clear D. V shed 4 bases and J shed 4 bases, with 13 bases lying between them. This CDR3 is built from 14 residues. In DNA form, the CDR3 reads TGTGCCAGCAGTTCCATAGAATGGGTCACTGAAGCTTTCTTT. Protein product: CASSSIEWVTEAFF.

J is TRBJ2-7 and V is TRBV25-1, with a possible D match to TRBD1 (6 bases). In germline, CDR1 is MGHDK, CDR2 SYGVNS. Trimming stripped 3 bases from V and 2 bases from J, with 14 bases between. CDR3 length equals 15 residues. CDR3 sequence (DNA): TGTGCCAGCAGTGATCCCGGACAGACCACCTACGAGCAGTACTTC. This sequence encodes CASSDPGQTTYEQYF.

This chain connects TRBV5-1 to TRBJ2-7; TRBD2 is a possible D gene (6 bases). The V and J ends lost 0 bases and 7 bases respectively, with 14 bases between them. The CDR3 extends over 14 amino acids. CDR1 SGHRS and CDR2 YFSETQ come from the germline V gene. CDR3: CASSLGWGVREQYF. DNA for the CDR3: TGCGCCAGCAGCTTGGGTTGGGGGGTGAGAGAGCAGTACTTC.

The V and J genes are TRBV5-8 and TRBJ2-3; TRBD2 agrees at 14 bases. Looked up from germline, CDR1 is SGHTS and CDR2 is YDEGEE. The length of the CDR3 is 17 residues. V shed 0 bases, J shed 4 bases, and the junction held 4 bases outside the gene matches. The CDR3, as DNA: TGTGCCAGCAGCTTGGGACTAGCGGGGGGGCTGGCAGATACGCAGTATTTT. This sequence encodes CASSLGLAGGLADTQYF.

This clonotype has only a few counts. The chain combines TRBV20-1 with TRBJ2-5; tentative D call: TRBD2 (5 bases). The V end lost 1 base, the J end lost 2 bases, and 11 bases lay between the germline ends. Germline values: CDR1 DFQATT, CDR2 SNEGSKA (reference sequence). This CDR3 spans 14 amino acids. The CDR3 sequence: CSARGVEGQETQYF. CDR3 DNA sequence: TGCAGTGCTAGAGGGGTAGAGGGACAAGAGACCCAGTACTTC.

The CDR3 loop reads CASSRGGVRGPTDTQYF. The CDR3 coding sequence is TGTGCCAGCAGCAGAGGGGGGGTACGGGGGCCCACAGATACGCAGTATTTT. This chain joins TRBV7-6 and TRBJ2-3, with D possibly TRBD2 on 7 matching bases. Trimming left V 5 bases short and J 2 bases short, with 20 bases between. This CDR3 is 17 amino acids long. CDR1 and CDR2 from the germline V gene are SGHVS and FNYEAQ. Full variable domain (rest looked up from reference TRBV7-6 and TRBJ2-3): GAGVSQSPRYKVTKRGQDVALRCDPISGHVSLYWYRQALGQGPEFLTYFNYEAQQDKSGLPNDRFSAERPEGSISTLTIQRTEQRDSAMYRCASSRGGVRGPTDTQYFGPGTRLTVL.

The sample holds a few counts of this clonotype. The V call is TRBV4-3, the J call TRBJ2-6; D is perhaps TRBD1 (5 bases). V was pared by 2 bases and J by 0 bases, with 5 bases between. The germline V gene has CDR1 LGHNA and CDR2 YSLEER. This CDR3 spans 15 amino acids. Written as DNA, the CDR3 is TGCGCCAGCAGCCAACAGGGCTCTGGGGCCAACGTCCTGACTTTC. Translation: CASSQQGSGANVLTF.

This clonotype was observed many times. The chain employs TRBV7-2 and TRBJ1-2, with D possibly TRBD1 on 6 matching bases. Trimming removed 5 bases from V and 4 bases from J, with 14 bases in between. Germline lookup yields CDR1 SGHTA and CDR2 FQGNSA. The CDR3 is 14 amino acids. The CDR3 DNA reads as TGTGCCAGCAGCCCCCGGACAGTGCGCTATGGCTACACCTTC. It encodes CASSPRTVRYGYTF.

This clonotype was detected ten times or more. The rearrangement links TRBV7-9 to TRBJ2-5; a possible D gene is TRBD1 (6 bases). V was clipped by 2 bases and J by 5 bases, with 9 bases between them. Germline V lookup: CDR1 SEHNR, CDR2 FQNEAQ (reference sequence). The CDR3 covers 13 residues. This CDR3 is CASSLNRAETQYF. CDR3 nucleotide sequence: TGTGCCAGCAGCTTAAACAGGGCCGAGACCCAGTACTTC.

This clonotype was detected ten times or more. The V and J genes are TRBV5-1 and TRBJ1-3; D perhaps matches TRBD1 (5 bases). In germline, CDR1 is SGHRS, CDR2 YFSETQ. The CDR3 contains 15 residues. The germline V and J ends were trimmed by 2 bases and 2 bases, with 11 bases remaining between them. The CDR3 loop is CASSFQGGAGNTIYF. CDR3 bases: TGCGCCAGCAGCTTCCAGGGAGGAGCTGGAAACACCATATATTTT.

This clonotype has just a few counts. The chain couples TRBV12-3 or TRBV12-4 to TRBJ1-2; D perhaps matches TRBD1 (5 bases). Trimming left V 6 bases short and J 14 bases short, with 19 bases between. The CDR3 is made up of 12 amino acids. In nucleotides, the CDR3 is TGTGCCAGCAGAACCGGGGACCCGAAGTGGACCTTC. As protein: CASRTGDPKWTF.

In this sample, this clonotype turned up a few times. Here the CDR3 DNA reads TGTGCCTGGGGGGACTCCTCAGGGGCCAACGTCCTGACTTTC. Translation gives CAWGDSSGANVLTF. The chain uses TRBV30 and TRBJ2-6; D possibly corresponds to TRBD2 (6 bases). The CDR3 runs to 14 residues. With 5 bases removed from V and 4 bases from J, the gap between germline ends came to 12 bases. Germline assignment: CDR1 GTSNPN and CDR2 SVGIG (reference sequence).

The chain has TRBV5-1 and TRBJ1-1; D gene unclear. The CDR3 length is 15 residues. Trimming removed 8 bases at V and 1 base at J, with 18 bases between. Germline assignment: CDR1 SGHRS and CDR2 YFSETQ. CDR3 DNA sequence: TGCGCCAGTACCGCACTTCAAACAGAGAACACTGAAGCTTTCTTT. This codes for CASTALQTENTEAFF.

This clonotype was counted ten times or more. This rearrangement joins TRBV20-1 to TRBJ1-5, with D possibly being TRBD1 (5 bases). Germline CDR1 DFQATT, CDR2 SNEGSKA (reference sequence). V dropped 5 bases and J dropped 2 bases, with 13 bases sitting between them. CDR3 length equals 14 residues. In DNA form, the CDR3 reads TGCAGTGCTCCTCGGGGCGCGGGCAATCAGCCCCAGCATTTT. This gives the protein CSAPRGAGNQPQHF.

The V and J genes are TRBV3-1 and TRBJ1-2, with D hard to call. From germline, CDR1 is LGHDT and CDR2 YNNKEL (reference sequence). V lost 2 bases to trimming and J lost 7 bases, with 5 bases between them. This CDR3 is built from 11 residues. The CDR3 here is CASSQLRGYTF. The DNA of the CDR3 is TGTGCCAGCAGCCAACTTCGTGGCTACACCTTC.

This clonotype was counted at least ten times. The germline gene is not matched at one end of the junction; a read error may be the cause. For the CDR3, the DNA is TGTGCCAGCAGTTTAAACAGTCAAGAGACCCAGTACTTC. It yields the protein CASSLNSQETQYF. The V and J genes are TRBV5-1 and TRBJ2-5; D unresolved. The CDR3 consists of 13 residues. CDR1 is SGHRS, CDR2 YFSETQ, per germline.